This T cell receptor beta chain originates from a study of blood T cell repertoires in COVID-19. For the study at large: PBMCs, B-cell-depleted T cells, or T cells were the source of the cDNA or gDNA that made up the material.

How the authors handled the data: It was from reference gene primer amplification that nucleated cell counts were estimated. Using immunoSEQ multiplex PCR, the repertoire was profiled, and TCRdb retains in-frame clones only, with some absent. That table furnishes V, J and clone size, whereas the DNA furnished D and trimming. The table shows about 64,000 clones, with more than 70% occurring only once. Germline V CDR1 and CDR2: SGHNT, YYREEE (reference sequence). The V segment lost 4 bases and the J segment 0 bases; nucleotides outside the gene matches: 7. The CDR3 length is 16 residues. Those enrolled, adults aged 18 to 89 years, came from fewer than 25 US areas. Two consecutive negative NP/OP PCR tests, clearance, or resolved symptoms defined Cohort 3 recovery.

Sequenced material: PBMCs or T cells enriched from blood (not recorded which). The chain recombines TRBV5-4 with TRBJ2-4; TRBD1 agrees at 7 bases. This receptor was identified in a woman aged 40 to 55 who had recovered from COVID-19. The CDR3 region has the DNA TGTGCCAGCAGCGTAGACAGGGCCCTAGCCAAAAACATTCAGTACTTC. Protein product: CASSVDRALAKNIQYF.